The source of this T cell receptor (beta chain) is a study of PD-L1 blockade in urothelial cancer. As for the study in general: Dosed intravenously at 1,200 mg every 3 weeks, atezolizumab was initiated by patients in the mid-2010s. Most patients, twenty-five of 29, were males with bladder-origin cancer. A median approximately 140,000 T cells were found in blood samples.

The protocol was immunoSEQ multiplex PCR, while the TCRdb copy is restricted to in-frame clones and leaves out a portion. The sample consists of tens of thousands of clones, around nine tenths of them appearing once. Of note for this clone: Its antigen is unknown.

The CDR3 is 10 amino acids. V was shortened by 9 bases and J by 7 bases, with 10 bases between the two germline ends. Per the germline V gene, CDR1 is MDHEN and CDR2 is SYDVKM. General study points: Pretreatment clonality of the blood TCR repertoire below the median was predictive of superior survival.

Noted time point: pretreatment peripheral blood. The sequencing here drew on PBMCs, taken around atezolizumab (anti-PD-L1) treatment. The rearrangement links TRBV28 to TRBJ2-7, with TRBD1 as a possible D gene (5 bases). This receptor was identified in a woman aged 55 to 70 with urothelial cancer. The CDR3 nucleotides read TGTGCCAGTAAAAAGGGGGAGCAGTACTTC. It translates to CASKKGEQYF.